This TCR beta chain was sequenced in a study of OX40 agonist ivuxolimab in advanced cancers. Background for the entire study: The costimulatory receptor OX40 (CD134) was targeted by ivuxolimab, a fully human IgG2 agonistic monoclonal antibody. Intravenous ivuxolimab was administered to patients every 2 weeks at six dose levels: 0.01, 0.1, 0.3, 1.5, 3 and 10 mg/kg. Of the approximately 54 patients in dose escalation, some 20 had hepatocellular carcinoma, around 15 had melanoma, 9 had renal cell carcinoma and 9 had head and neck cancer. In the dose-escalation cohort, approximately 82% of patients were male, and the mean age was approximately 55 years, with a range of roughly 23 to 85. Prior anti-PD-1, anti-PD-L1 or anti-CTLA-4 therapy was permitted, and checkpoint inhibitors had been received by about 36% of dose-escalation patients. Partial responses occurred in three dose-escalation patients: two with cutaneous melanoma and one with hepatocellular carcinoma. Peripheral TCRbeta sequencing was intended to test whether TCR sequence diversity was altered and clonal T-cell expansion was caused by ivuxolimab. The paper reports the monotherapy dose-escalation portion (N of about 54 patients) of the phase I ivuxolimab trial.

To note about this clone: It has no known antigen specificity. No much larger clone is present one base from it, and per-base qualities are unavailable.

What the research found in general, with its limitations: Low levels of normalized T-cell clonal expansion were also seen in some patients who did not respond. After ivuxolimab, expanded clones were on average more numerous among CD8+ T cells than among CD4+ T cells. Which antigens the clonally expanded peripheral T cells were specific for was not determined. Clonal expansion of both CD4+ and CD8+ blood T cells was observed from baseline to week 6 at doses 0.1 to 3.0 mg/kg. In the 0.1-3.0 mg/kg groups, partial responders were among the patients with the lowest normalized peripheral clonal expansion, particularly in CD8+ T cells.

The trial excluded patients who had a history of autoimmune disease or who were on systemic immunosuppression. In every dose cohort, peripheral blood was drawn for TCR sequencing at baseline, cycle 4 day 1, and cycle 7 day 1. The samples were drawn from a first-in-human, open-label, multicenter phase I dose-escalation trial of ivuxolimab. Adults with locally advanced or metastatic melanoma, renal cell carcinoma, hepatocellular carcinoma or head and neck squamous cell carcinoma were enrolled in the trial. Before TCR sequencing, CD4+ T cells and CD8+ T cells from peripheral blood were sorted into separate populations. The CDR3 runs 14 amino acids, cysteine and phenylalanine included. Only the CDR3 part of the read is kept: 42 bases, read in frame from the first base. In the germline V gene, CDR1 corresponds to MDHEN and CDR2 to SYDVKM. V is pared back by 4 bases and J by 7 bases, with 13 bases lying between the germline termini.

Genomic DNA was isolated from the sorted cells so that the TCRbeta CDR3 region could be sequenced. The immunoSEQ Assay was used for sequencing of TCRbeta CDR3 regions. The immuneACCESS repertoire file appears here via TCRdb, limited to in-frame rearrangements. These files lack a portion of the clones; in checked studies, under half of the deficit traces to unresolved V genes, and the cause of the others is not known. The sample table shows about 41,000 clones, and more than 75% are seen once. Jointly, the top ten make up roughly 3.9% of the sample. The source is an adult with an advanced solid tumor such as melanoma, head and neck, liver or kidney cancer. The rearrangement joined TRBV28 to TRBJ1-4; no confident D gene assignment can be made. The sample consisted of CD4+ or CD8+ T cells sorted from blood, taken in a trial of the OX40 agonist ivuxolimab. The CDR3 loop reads CASSSAGLGEKLFF. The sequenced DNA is TGTGCCAGCAGTTCGGCGGGGTTGGGTGAAAAACTGTTTTTT.